This T cell receptor (beta chain) was sequenced during a study of cytomegalovirus exposure and HLA in healthy donors (dated by TCRdb to between 2016 and 2019). Regarding the research as a whole: The roughly 670 repertoires of the first cohort and the 95 to 150 validation repertoires were produced on the same platform, according to a later analysis. The study was designed to test whether signatures of past pathogen exposure could be identified by cataloging public T cell receptors. Besides the first cohort of 550 to 750 subjects, a separate validation cohort made up of 120 different subjects was used. The study combined high-throughput TCR immunosequencing, statistical association of individual TCRs with disease status, and machine learning to predict cytomegalovirus infection status.

Library construction relied on the immunoSEQ multiplex PCR assay. The authors processed their data as follows. To diagnose cytomegalovirus status from the catalog of TCR beta chain sequences, a statistical classification framework was built. Here the immuneACCESS table is served through TCRdb, limited to in-frame sequences with V and J called. Missing clones are a known gap in these copies; in checked studies unresolved V genes cover under half, and the rest lacks a known reason. The DNA gave D and trimming, while V, J and clone size come from that table. The sample records 55,000 to 70,000 clones, about 93% of which are singletons. Jointly, the top ten make up around 2.3% of the sample. Overall study results and their limits: While some public TCRs were present in many individuals, most TCR sequences turned up only very rarely across donors. A later analysis found that TCRs clustered in the first cohort also tended to co-occur in the 120 validation repertoires, with approximately 95% of cluster scores above 0. A total of around 150 TCR beta chains were listed by the study as associated with cytomegalovirus. The validation cohort had no HLA typing available for a later analysis, so co-occurrence within that cohort was assessed over all 130 or so repertoires. In vitro tests confirmed that a few of the cytomegalovirus-associated TCR beta chains recognize cytomegalovirus antigens. According to the authors, the approach could potentially be generalized to other disease states and immunological phenotypes. Cytomegalovirus status was reported to be diagnosed by the classifier with high specificity and sensitivity in both the original and validation cohorts.

Germline trimming: 4 bases from V, 2 bases from J; junction bases outside gene matches: 9. The germline V gene sets CDR1 to SGHDN and CDR2 to FVKESK. There are 16 amino acids in the CDR3, from cysteine to phenylalanine inclusive. The read is trimmed to its CDR3 DNA, 48 bases read in frame from base 1. Separate from the roughly 650-subject first cohort, the validation cohort of roughly 130 subjects was the group to which the donors belonged. Comment on this clone: Its binding antigen is unknown. No base-level quality is on record; no much larger clone is a single base apart.

Rearrangement joined TRBV14 to TRBJ2-5; TRBD1 lines up with 8 middle nucleotides. Sequences were obtained from PBMCs. This sequence originates from a man between 18 and 29 years old in good health and CMV-seronegative. Here is the DNA: TGTGCCAGCAGCCCCCGGGACAGGCCAACACAAGAGACCCAGTACTTC. Its amino acids are CASSPRDRPTQETQYF.